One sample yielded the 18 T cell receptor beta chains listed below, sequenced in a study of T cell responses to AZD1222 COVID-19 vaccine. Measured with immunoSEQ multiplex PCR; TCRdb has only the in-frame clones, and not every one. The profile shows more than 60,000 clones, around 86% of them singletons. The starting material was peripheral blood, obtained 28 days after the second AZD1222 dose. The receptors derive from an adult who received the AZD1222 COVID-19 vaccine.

This CDR3 reads CASSEGTGAGELFF. The CDR3 DNA is TGCGCCAGCAGCGAAGGGACAGGGGCCGGGGAGCTGTTTTTT. This chain links TRBV5-1 with TRBJ2-2, with 10 bases fitting TRBD1. The V gene end was trimmed by 4 bases and the J gene end by 6 bases; junction bases not matched to a gene: 3. This CDR3 has 14 residues. Germline CDR1 reads SGHRS; CDR2 reads YFSETQ. Filled out from reference TRBV5-1 and TRBJ2-2, the complete variable domain reads KAGVTQTPRYLIKTRGQQVTLSCSPISGHRSVSWYQQTPGQGLQFLFEYFSETQRNKGNFPGRFSGRQFSNSRSEMNVSTLELGDSALYLCASSEGTGAGELFFGEGSRLTVL.

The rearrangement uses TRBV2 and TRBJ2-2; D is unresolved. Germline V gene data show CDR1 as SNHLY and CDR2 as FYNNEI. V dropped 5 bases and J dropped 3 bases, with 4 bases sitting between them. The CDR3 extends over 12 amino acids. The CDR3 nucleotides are TGTGCCAGCAGTTCTCACACCGGGGAGCTGTTTTTT. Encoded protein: CASSSHTGELFF. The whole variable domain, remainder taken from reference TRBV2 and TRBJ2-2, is EPEVTQTPSHQVTQMGQEVILRCVPISNHLYFYWYRQILGQKVEFLVSFYNNEISEKSEIFDDQFSVERPDGSNFTLKIRSTKLEDSAMYFCASSSHTGELFFGEGSRLTVL.

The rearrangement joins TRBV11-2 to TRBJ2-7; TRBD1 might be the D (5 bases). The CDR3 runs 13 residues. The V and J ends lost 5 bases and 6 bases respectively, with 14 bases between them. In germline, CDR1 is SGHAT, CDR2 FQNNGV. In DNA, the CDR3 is TGTGCCAGCAGCCCTCAGAACAGGATCGAGCAGTACTTC. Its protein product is CASSPQNRIEQYF.

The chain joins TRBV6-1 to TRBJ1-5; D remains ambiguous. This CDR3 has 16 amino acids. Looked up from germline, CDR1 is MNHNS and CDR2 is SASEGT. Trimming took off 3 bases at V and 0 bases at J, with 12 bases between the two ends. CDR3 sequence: CASSDLVGYSNQPQHF. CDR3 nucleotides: TGTGCCAGCAGTGACTTAGTAGGGTATAGCAATCAGCCCCAGCATTTT.

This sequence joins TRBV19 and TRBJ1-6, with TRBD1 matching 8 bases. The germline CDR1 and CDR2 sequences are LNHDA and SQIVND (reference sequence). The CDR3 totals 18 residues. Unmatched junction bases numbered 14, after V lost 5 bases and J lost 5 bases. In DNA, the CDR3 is TGTGCCAGTAGTCAAACCCATAGGACAGGGATCGATAATTCACCCCTCCACTTT. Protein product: CASSQTHRTGIDNSPLHF.

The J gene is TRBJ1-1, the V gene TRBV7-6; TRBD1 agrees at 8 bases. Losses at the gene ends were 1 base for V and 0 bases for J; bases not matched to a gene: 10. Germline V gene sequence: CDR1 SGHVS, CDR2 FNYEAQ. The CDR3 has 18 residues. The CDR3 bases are TGTGCCAGCAGCTTAGTGGGGACAGGAAGTAATATGAACACTGAAGCTTTCTTT. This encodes CASSLVGTGSNMNTEAFF.

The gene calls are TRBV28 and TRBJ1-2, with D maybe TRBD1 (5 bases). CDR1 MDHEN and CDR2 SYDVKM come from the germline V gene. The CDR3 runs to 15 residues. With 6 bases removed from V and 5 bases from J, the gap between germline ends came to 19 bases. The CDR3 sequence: CASSEPQGLRYGYTF. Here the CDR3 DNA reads TGTGCCAGCAGCGAGCCCCAGGGTTTACGGTATGGCTACACCTTC.

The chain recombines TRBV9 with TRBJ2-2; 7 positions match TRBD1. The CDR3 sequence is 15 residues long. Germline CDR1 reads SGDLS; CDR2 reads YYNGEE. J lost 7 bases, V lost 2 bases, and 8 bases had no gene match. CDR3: CASSVTGQPGGELFF. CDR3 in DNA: TGTGCCAGCAGCGTGACGGGACAGCCCGGCGGGGAGCTGTTTTTT.

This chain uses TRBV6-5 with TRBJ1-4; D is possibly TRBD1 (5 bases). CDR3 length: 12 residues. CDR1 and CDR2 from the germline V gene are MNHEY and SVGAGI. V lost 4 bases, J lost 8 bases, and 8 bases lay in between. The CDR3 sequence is CASSSRDEKLFF. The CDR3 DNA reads TGTGCCAGCAGTTCCCGGGACGAAAAACTGTTTTTT.

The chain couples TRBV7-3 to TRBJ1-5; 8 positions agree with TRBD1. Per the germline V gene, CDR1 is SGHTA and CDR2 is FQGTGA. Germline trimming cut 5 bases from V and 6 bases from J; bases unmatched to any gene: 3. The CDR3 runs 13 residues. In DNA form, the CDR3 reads TGTGCCAGCAGCCCAGGACAGGGTCAGCCCCAGCATTTT. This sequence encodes CASSPGQGQPQHF. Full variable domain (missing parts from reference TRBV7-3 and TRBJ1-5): GAGVSQTPSNKVTEKGKYVELRCDPISGHTALYWYRQSLGQGPEFLIYFQGTGAADDSGLPNDRFFAVRPEGSVSTLKIQRTERGDSAVYLCASSPGQGQPQHFGDGTRLSIL.

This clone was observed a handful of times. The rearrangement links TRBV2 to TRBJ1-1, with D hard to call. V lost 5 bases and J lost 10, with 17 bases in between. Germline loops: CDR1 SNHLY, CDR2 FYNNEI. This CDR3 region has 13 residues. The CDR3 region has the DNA TGTGCCAGCAGTCTGGGAAGGGCCGGAGGAGCTTTCTTT. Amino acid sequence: CASSLGRAGGAFF. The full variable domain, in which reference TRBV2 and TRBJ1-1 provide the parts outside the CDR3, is EPEVTQTPSHQVTQMGQEVILRCVPISNHLYFYWYRQILGQKVEFLVSFYNNEISEKSEIFDDQFSVERPDGSNFTLKIRSTKLEDSAMYFCASSLGRAGGAFFGQGTRLTVV.

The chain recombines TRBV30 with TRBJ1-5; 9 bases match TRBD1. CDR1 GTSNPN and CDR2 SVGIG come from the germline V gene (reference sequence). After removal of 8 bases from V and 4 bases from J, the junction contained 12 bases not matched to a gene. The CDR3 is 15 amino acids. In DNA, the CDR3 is TGTGCCCAAACCCAAGACAGGGGGTGGAATCAGCCCCAGCATTTT. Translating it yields CAQTQDRGWNQPQHF.

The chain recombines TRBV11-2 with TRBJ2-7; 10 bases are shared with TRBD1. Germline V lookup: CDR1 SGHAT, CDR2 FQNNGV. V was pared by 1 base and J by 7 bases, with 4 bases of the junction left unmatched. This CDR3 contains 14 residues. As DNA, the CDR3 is TGTGCCAGCAGCTTAGGACAGGGGGCTGATGAGCAGTACTTC. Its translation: CASSLGQGADEQYF.

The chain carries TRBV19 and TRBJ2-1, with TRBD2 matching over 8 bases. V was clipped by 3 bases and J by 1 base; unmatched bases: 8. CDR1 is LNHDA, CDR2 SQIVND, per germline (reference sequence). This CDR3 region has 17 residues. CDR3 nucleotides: TGTGCCAGTAGTATCAGTAGCGGGGTCCCTTCCTACAATGAGCAGTTCTTC. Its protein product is CASSISSGVPSYNEQFF. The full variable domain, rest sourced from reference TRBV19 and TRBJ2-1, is DGGITQSPKYLFRKEGQNVTLSCEQNLNHDAMYWYRQDPGQGLRLIYYSQIVNDFQKGDIAEGYSVSREKKESFPLTVTSAQKNPTAFYLCASSISSGVPSYNEQFFGPGTRLTVL.

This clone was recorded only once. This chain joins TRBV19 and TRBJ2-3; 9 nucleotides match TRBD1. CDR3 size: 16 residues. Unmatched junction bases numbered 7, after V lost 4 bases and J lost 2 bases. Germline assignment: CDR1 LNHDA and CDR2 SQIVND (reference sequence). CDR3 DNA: TGTGCCAGTAGTACCTCCGGGACAGGGAACACAGATACGCAGTATTTT. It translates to CASSTSGTGNTDTQYF.

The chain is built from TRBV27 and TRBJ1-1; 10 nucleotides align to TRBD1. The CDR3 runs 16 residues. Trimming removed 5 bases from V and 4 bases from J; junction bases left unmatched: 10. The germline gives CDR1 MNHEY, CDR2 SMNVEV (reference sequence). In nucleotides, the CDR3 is TGTGCCAGCAGTACGGGACAGGGGAAGGGGTTCACTGAAGCTTTCTTT. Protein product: CASSTGQGKGFTEAFF.

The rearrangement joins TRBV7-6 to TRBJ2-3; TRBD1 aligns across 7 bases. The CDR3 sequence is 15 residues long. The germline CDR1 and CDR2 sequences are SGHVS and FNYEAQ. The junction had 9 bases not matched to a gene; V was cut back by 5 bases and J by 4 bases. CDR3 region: CASSPGGQAADTQYF. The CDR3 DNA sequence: TGTGCCAGCAGCCCAGGAGGACAGGCCGCAGATACGCAGTATTTT.

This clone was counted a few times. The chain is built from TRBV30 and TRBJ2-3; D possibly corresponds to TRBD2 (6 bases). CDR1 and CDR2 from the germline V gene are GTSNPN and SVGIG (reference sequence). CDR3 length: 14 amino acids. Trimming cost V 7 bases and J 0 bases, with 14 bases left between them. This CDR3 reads CAYLWRESTDTQYF. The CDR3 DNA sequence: TGTGCCTACCTTTGGAGGGAAAGCACAGATACGCAGTATTTT.